Listed here are 26 T cell receptor beta chains from one sample, sequenced in a study of blood T cell repertoires in COVID-19. Clones were read by immunoSEQ multiplex PCR, and TCRdb kept only the in-frame ones, dropping some. Of about 50,000 clones listed, around 73% are singletons. The sequenced sample consisted of PBMCs or T cells enriched from blood (not recorded which). Every receptor here comes from a woman between 50 and 59 years old with acute COVID-19.

This clone was recorded a few times. This chain joins TRBV5-4 and TRBJ1-2; 8 bases map to TRBD1. The germline V gene encodes CDR1 SGHNT and CDR2 YYREEE (reference sequence). CDR3 length: 15 amino acids. V was clipped by 1 base and J by 3 bases; unmatched bases: 5. The chain's CDR3 is CASSLQGARDYGYTF. CDR3 sequence (DNA): TGTGCCAGCAGCTTGCAGGGGGCGCGGGACTATGGCTACACCTTC.

This chain uses TRBV19 with TRBJ1-2; D is unclear. Germline V lookup: CDR1 LNHDA, CDR2 SQIVND (reference sequence). V gave up 5 bases and J gave up 1 base, with 8 bases separating them. CDR3 size: 13 residues. Written as DNA, the CDR3 is TGTGCCAGTAGTGTGGGCAGTAACTATGGCTACACCTTC. Protein product: CASSVGSNYGYTF.

The CDR3 region is CASRSRRGAPTGELFF. CDR3 bases: TGTGCCAGCCGCTCGAGGCGCGGGGCCCCCACCGGGGAGCTGTTTTTT. The chain uses TRBV7-2 and TRBJ2-2, with a possible D match to TRBD2 (6 bases). Trimming left V 8 bases short and J 4 bases short, with 20 bases between. Germline V gives CDR1 SGHTA, CDR2 FQGNSA. The CDR3 contains 16 residues. The whole variable domain, remainder taken from reference TRBV7-2 and TRBJ2-2, is GAGVSQSPSNKVTEKGKDVELRCDPISGHTALYWYRQSLGQGLEFLIYFQGNSAPDKSGLPSDRFSAERTGGSVSTLTIQRTQQEDSAVYLCASRSRRGAPTGELFFGEGSRLTVL.

The rearrangement uses TRBV19 and TRBJ2-1; no reliable D call. The germline V and J ends were trimmed by 6 bases and 0 bases, with 12 bases remaining between them. CDR1 is LNHDA, CDR2 SQIVND, per germline (reference sequence). The CDR3 has 15 amino acids. Here the CDR3 reads CASRPPGFSYNEQFF. CDR3 DNA: TGTGCCAGTAGACCGCCCGGTTTCTCCTACAATGAGCAGTTCTTC.

The rearrangement joins TRBV5-6 to TRBJ2-5; D perhaps matches TRBD1 (6 bases). V was cut by 1 base and J by 5 bases, with 9 bases left in between. Per germline, CDR1 SGHDT and CDR2 YYEEEE. This CDR3 contains 13 residues. The CDR3 region is CASSLRQAETQYF. DNA for the CDR3: TGTGCCAGCAGCTTGAGACAGGCCGAGACCCAGTACTTC.

The genes are TRBV6-5 and TRBJ1-1; 8 bases map to TRBD1. CDR3 size: 16 residues. Germline loops: CDR1 MNHEY, CDR2 SVGAGI. With V trimmed by 2 bases and J by 3 bases, 8 bases remained unmatched. The CDR3 spells CASSYPDRGGHTEAFF. CDR3 nucleotides: TGTGCCAGCAGTTACCCCGACAGGGGCGGACACACTGAAGCTTTCTTT.

In its sample, this clone was seen once. The chain uses TRBV6-5 and TRBJ2-1; 12 bases align to TRBD2. V was pared by 7 bases and J by 10 bases, with 5 bases of the junction left unmatched. Per germline, CDR1 MNHEY and CDR2 SVGAGI. The CDR3 has 13 amino acids. The CDR3 spells CASKTSGGLEQFF. In DNA, the CDR3 is TGTGCCAGCAAGACTAGCGGGGGACTAGAGCAGTTCTTC.

The chain combines TRBV27 with TRBJ1-2; no definite D call. CDR1 is MNHEY and CDR2 is SMNVEV in the germline V gene (reference sequence). V lost 0 bases and J 0 bases, leaving 8 bases between the germline ends. The CDR3 is made up of 15 amino acids. The CDR3 nucleotides are TGTGCCAGCAGTTTATCGCCCAGCGCTAACTATGGCTACACCTTC. It specifies CASSLSPSANYGYTF.

The rearrangement joins TRBV18 to TRBJ1-4; no clear D gene. The CDR3 loop spans 13 amino acids. V was cut by 8 bases and J by 7 bases, with 14 bases left in between. CDR1 is KGHSH, CDR2 LQKENI, per germline. The CDR3 is CASQGREGEKLFF. As DNA, the CDR3 is TGTGCCAGCCAAGGACGAGAGGGTGAAAAACTGTTTTTT.

The V gene is TRBV9, the J gene TRBJ2-7; weak D call: TRBD2 (7 bases). The CDR3 sequence is 14 residues long. Germline lookup yields CDR1 SGDLS and CDR2 YYNGEE. The V gene lost 0 bases and the J gene lost 3 bases, with 10 bases spanning the gap. The CDR3 coding sequence is TGTGCCAGCAGCGTAGGGGGGGGCAACTACGAGCAGTACTTC. Translating gives CASSVGGGNYEQYF.

This clone has only a few counts. The chain has TRBV7-2 and TRBJ1-3, with D unclear. With 5 bases removed from V and 4 bases from J, the gap between germline ends came to 12 bases. This CDR3 comprises 14 residues. Germline lookup yields CDR1 SGHTA and CDR2 FQGNSA. DNA for the CDR3: TGTGCCAGCAGCCTTCTCCCCCTCGGAAACACCATATATTTT. Translated, it gives CASSLLPLGNTIYF.

This clone has a single count. The J gene is TRBJ2-3, the V gene TRBV13, with 13 bases identical to TRBD2. V trimming: 4 bases; J trimming: 0 bases; junction bases outside the gene matches: 7. The CDR3 spans 18 residues. Germline V gene sequence: CDR1 PRHDT, CDR2 FYEKMQ (reference sequence). The chain's CDR3 is CASSSGLAGVLSTDTQYF. The DNA for the CDR3 is TGTGCCAGCAGCTCCGGACTAGCGGGGGTTCTTAGCACAGATACGCAGTATTTT.

This chain joins TRBV6-6 and TRBJ1-1, with TRBD1 identical over 11 bases. CDR3 length equals 16 residues. The ends lost 0 bases at V and 7 bases at J; junction bases unmatched: 7. Germline values: CDR1 MNHNY, CDR2 SVGAGI (reference sequence). DNA for the CDR3: TGTGCCAGCAGTTACTCACTGGGACAGGGGGAGGGTGAAGCTTTCTTT. The encoded protein is CASSYSLGQGEGEAFF.

J is TRBJ2-3 and V is TRBV11-2; D is undetermined. The CDR3 extends over 14 amino acids. CDR1 SGHAT and CDR2 FQNNGV come from the germline V gene. The V end was cut by 0 bases, the J end by 0 bases, with 4 bases between. This CDR3 is CASSLDPSTDTQYF. The CDR3 DNA is TGTGCCAGCAGCTTAGATCCTAGCACAGATACGCAGTATTTT.

This chain joins TRBV5-1 and TRBJ1-3, with D perhaps matching TRBD1 (5 bases). The CDR3 extends over 14 amino acids. CDR1 is SGHRS and CDR2 is YFSETQ in the germline V gene. Between the trimmed V and J ends, which lost 5 bases and 8 bases, there was a span of 17 bases. The CDR3 DNA is TGCGCCAGCAGGCCAGACCTTGGGGCGGACACCATATATTTT. Encoded protein: CASRPDLGADTIYF.

This clone was counted a single time. The rearrangement joins TRBV11-3 to TRBJ2-7, with D possibly being TRBD2 (6 bases). Germline V lookup: CDR1 SGHNT, CDR2 YENEEA. This CDR3 region has 14 residues. The V end lost 5 bases, the J end lost 2 bases, and 13 bases lay between the germline ends. The CDR3 coding sequence is TGTGCCAGCAGCCCCTCGCCGGGAGCCTACGAGCAGTACTTC. Its translation is CASSPSPGAYEQYF.

This chain links TRBV3-1 (or the pseudogene TRBV3-2) with TRBJ1-5; D remains ambiguous. The V gene lost 3 bases and the J gene lost 5 bases, with 5 bases spanning the gap. The germline V gene has CDR1 LGHDT and CDR2 YNNKEL (reference sequence). This CDR3 region has 12 residues. CDR3 coding DNA: TGTGCCAGCAGCCACGGGGATCAGCCCCAGCATTTT. Translated, it gives CASSHGDQPQHF.

The chain joins TRBV11-2 to TRBJ1-2; 8 nucleotides line up with TRBD1. V lost 5 bases, J lost 2 bases, and 7 bases stayed unmatched. There are 15 residues in the CDR3. Germline assignment: CDR1 SGHAT and CDR2 FQNNGV. In nucleotides, the CDR3 is TGTGCCAGCAGCACAAGGACAGGGACGAACTATGGCTACACCTTC. Its protein is CASSTRTGTNYGYTF.

The chain employs TRBV7-6 and TRBJ2-1; perhaps TRBD1 as D (7 bases). The length of the CDR3 is 16 residues. The V end was cut by 5 bases, the J end by 6 bases, with 20 bases between. The V gene's germline CDR1 is SGHVS and CDR2 FNYEAQ. This CDR3 is CASSLRTEGAGNEQFF. CDR3 coding DNA: TGTGCCAGCAGCCTACGGACGGAGGGGGCGGGCAATGAGCAGTTCTTC.

This clone occurred a few times. The chain carries TRBV7-2 and TRBJ2-3; 12 nucleotides align to TRBD2. The CDR3 has 15 amino acids. CDR1 is SGHTA and CDR2 is FQGNSA in the germline V gene. J was trimmed by 4 bases and V by 6 bases; bases with no gene match: 5. This CDR3 is CASSLAGGQADTQYF. In DNA, the CDR3 is TGTGCCAGCAGTCTAGCGGGGGGGCAGGCAGATACGCAGTATTTT.

This clone was recorded only once. The V call is TRBV11-2, the J call TRBJ2-7; 12 bases are a match to TRBD1. CDR1 SGHAT and CDR2 FQNNGV come from the germline V gene. Trimming cost V 4 bases and J 4 bases; bases outside gene matches: 8. The CDR3 sequence is 16 residues long. The CDR3, as DNA: TGTGCCAGCAGCTACAGACCGGGACAGGGGGCTTACGAGCAGTACTTC. Amino acid sequence: CASSYRPGQGAYEQYF.

The chain employs TRBV18 and TRBJ2-7; unclear D gene. The CDR3 runs 12 residues. Germline-derived CDR1 and CDR2 are KGHSH and LQKENI. V was trimmed by 3 bases and J by 6 bases, leaving 9 bases between them. The CDR3 protein is CASSPNSPEQYF. Written as DNA, the CDR3 is TGTGCCAGCTCACCGAACAGTCCCGAGCAGTACTTC.

This clone turned up a few times. This rearrangement joins TRBV12-5 to TRBJ1-1; D unclear. The CDR3 consists of 15 residues. V lost 2 bases, J lost 1 base, and 11 bases lay in between. Germline CDR1 LGHNT, CDR2 FRNRAP. The CDR3 bases are TGTGCTAGTGGTTTGTGGTGGGGAGAGAACACTGAAGCTTTCTTT. Translation gives CASGLWWGENTEAFF.

This chain links TRBV10-1 with TRBJ2-2, with a tentative D call TRBD2 (6 bases). V dropped 2 bases and J dropped 0 bases, with 22 bases sitting between them. The CDR3 covers 20 residues. In germline, CDR1 is WNHNN, CDR2 SYGVQD (reference sequence). The CDR3 DNA reads TGCGCCAGCAGTGAGCGGGGGTCCCCCTTTTTCACCACGAACACCGGGGAGCTGTTTTTT. Its translation: CASSERGSPFFTTNTGELFF.

In nucleotides, the CDR3 is TGCGCCAGCAGCTTCCAGTCCAACGGGGATACGCAGTATTTT. Translated, it gives CASSFQSNGDTQYF. This sequence joins TRBV5-1 and TRBJ2-3; D not certain. Germline-derived CDR1 and CDR2 are SGHRS and YFSETQ. The CDR3 contains 14 residues. V was clipped by 2 bases and J by 6 bases, with 13 bases between them. The whole variable domain, remainder taken from reference TRBV5-1 and TRBJ2-3, is KAGVTQTPRYLIKTRGQQVTLSCSPISGHRSVSWYQQTPGQGLQFLFEYFSETQRNKGNFPGRFSGRQFSNSRSEMNVSTLELGDSALYLCASSFQSNGDTQYFGPGTRLTVL.

This clone appeared a few times. This chain links TRBV6-1 with TRBJ1-5; perhaps TRBD1 as D (6 bases). The germline V and J ends were trimmed by 2 bases and 0 bases, with 14 bases remaining between them. CDR3 length: 17 residues. Per the germline V gene, CDR1 is MNHNS and CDR2 is SASEGT. DNA for the CDR3: TGTGCCAGCAGTGAATCTTGGACAGCCTATAGCAATCAGCCCCAGCATTTT. Its protein product is CASSESWTAYSNQPQHF.